This T cell receptor beta chain was documented in a study of blood T cells in healthy people across ages. Through a sample-barcoded 5' primer and a J-beta primer mix, a second PCR was run for 7 to 11 cycles. TCRdb fed the 5' RACE reads into MiXCR, producing one record per CDR3 protein. The table shows fewer than 900,000 distinct CDR3 sequences, with around 34% occurring only once. This CDR3 region has 15 residues. V shed 6 bases and J shed 2 bases, with 16 bases lying between them. CDR1 is SEHNR and CDR2 is FQNEAQ in the germline V gene (reference sequence). The receptor's source is a man younger than 35 in good health. The specimen sequenced was blood. The chain combines TRBV7-9 with TRBJ1-2, with D maybe TRBD1 (5 bases). The chain's CDR3 is CASSLGTPVNYGYTF. The CDR3 bases are TGTGCCAGCAGTCTTGGGACGCCGGTAAACTATGGCTACACCTTC.